The 25 T cell receptor beta chains below come from one sample, sequenced in a study of blood T cell repertoires in COVID-19. Generated by immunoSEQ multiplex PCR, the TCRdb table keeps only in-frame clones and is missing some. This sample has about 150,000 clones, with approximately 92% found just once. Material: peripheral blood. These receptor sequences come from a woman in her thirties or forties with acute or convalescent COVID-19.

A remark on this clone: The sample contains more than one DNA sequence encoding this CDR3. The rearrangement joins TRBV11-2 to TRBJ1-2, with D possibly TRBD1 on 6 matching bases. Looked up from germline, CDR1 is SGHAT and CDR2 is FQNNGV. Trimming shortened V by 1 base and J by 1 base, and 7 bases separated the two germline ends. CDR3 length: 14 amino acids. CDR3 protein: CASSLARGNYGYTF. Written as DNA, the CDR3 is TGTGCCAGCAGCTTAGCCAGGGGTAACTATGGCTACACCTTC.

This clone has just a few counts. The chain joins TRBV9 to TRBJ2-3; D gene uncertain. The ends were cut back, 1 base at V and 4 bases at J, with 7 bases in the middle. This CDR3 is built from 13 residues. Germline V gene sequence: CDR1 SGDLS, CDR2 YYNGEE. CDR3 loop: CASSVQVADTQYF. Written as DNA, the CDR3 is TGTGCCAGCAGCGTACAGGTAGCAGATACGCAGTATTTT.

The chain couples TRBV20-1 to TRBJ1-2; D may be TRBD1 (5 bases). Germline values: CDR1 DFQATT, CDR2 SNEGSKA (reference sequence). This CDR3 has 15 residues. V was cut by 3 bases and J by 1 base, with 15 bases left in between. CDR3 sequence reads: CSASPWQGRNYGYTF. The DNA for the CDR3 is TGCAGTGCTAGTCCCTGGCAGGGCCGTAACTATGGCTACACCTTC.

This chain uses TRBV6-5 with TRBJ1-5, with a tentative D call TRBD1 (6 bases). CDR1 is MNHEY, CDR2 SVGAGI, per germline. V was cut by 6 bases and J by 2 bases, with 14 bases left in between. The CDR3 has 15 amino acids. In nucleotides, the CDR3 is TGTGCCAGCAGACACAGGGCCCTCGGCAATCAGCCCCAGCATTTT. Its protein is CASRHRALGNQPQHF.

The count of this clone is one. The genes are TRBV5-6 and TRBJ2-7, with 8 positions matching TRBD2. This CDR3 contains 18 residues. Trimming took 4 bases from V and 4 from J; bases not matched to a gene: 19. Germline CDR1 is SGHDT and CDR2 is YYEEEE. The CDR3 sequence is CASSLLRRGGASEYEQYF. As DNA, the CDR3 is TGTGCCAGCAGCCTCCTACGTCGGGGGGGCGCTTCGGAATACGAGCAGTACTTC. The full variable domain, its missing parts supplied by reference TRBV5-6 and TRBJ2-7, is DAGVTQSPTHLIKTRGQQVTLRCSPKSGHDTVSWYQQALGQGPQFIFQYYEEEERQRGNFPDRFSGHQFPNYSSELNVNALLLGDSALYLCASSLLRRGGASEYEQYFGPGTRLTVT.

This chain connects TRBV4-1 to TRBJ2-7; a possible D gene is TRBD1 (6 bases). Per germline, CDR1 MGHRA and CDR2 YSYEKL. The CDR3 runs to 14 residues. V was pared by 0 bases and J by 6 bases, with 12 bases between. The CDR3 loop is CASSQDRVGGEQYF. The CDR3 region has the DNA TGCGCCAGCAGCCAAGATCGGGTAGGGGGCGAGCAGTACTTC.

The J gene is TRBJ2-4, the V gene TRBV11-2, with 7 bases that match TRBD1. V was pared by 5 bases and J by 11 bases, with 18 bases of the junction left unmatched. Germline CDR1 reads SGHAT; CDR2 reads FQNNGV. CDR3 size: 16 residues. The CDR3: CASSQLTGTDPLVQYF. In DNA, the CDR3 is TGTGCCAGCAGCCAGCTAACCGGGACAGACCCTTTAGTTCAGTACTTC.

The chain couples TRBV27 to TRBJ1-5; D call uncertain. The CDR3 extends over 14 amino acids. Deletions cut 1 base from V and 4 bases from J, with 8 bases between. Germline CDR1 MNHEY, CDR2 SMNVEV (reference sequence). CDR3: CASSLFGKNQPQHF. The CDR3 region has the DNA TGTGCCAGCAGTTTATTTGGCAAAAATCAGCCCCAGCATTTT.

This clone has just one count. V usage is TRBV3-1 (or the pseudogene TRBV3-2) and J usage is TRBJ1-1, with D maybe TRBD1 (6 bases). Per the germline V gene, CDR1 is LGHDT and CDR2 is YNNKEL (reference sequence). The CDR3 length is 13 residues. The ends were cut back, 0 bases at V and 6 bases at J, with 8 bases in the middle. This CDR3 is CASSQDGGAEAFF. The CDR3 nucleotides read TGTGCCAGCAGCCAAGATGGGGGCGCTGAAGCTTTCTTT.

This clone was detected a few times. The chain links TRBV6-4 to TRBJ2-3, with TRBD2 identical over 9 bases. The CDR3 runs 16 residues. Trimming at V came to 3 bases and at J to 1 base, leaving 5 bases not matched to a gene. Germline assignment: CDR1 MRHNA and CDR2 SNTAGT. The CDR3 sequence is CASSEVASGGTDTQYF. The CDR3 DNA reads TGTGCCAGCAGTGAAGTAGCTAGCGGGGGCACAGATACGCAGTATTTT.

V and J are TRBV7-6 and TRBJ1-2, with D possibly TRBD1 on 5 matching bases. The CDR3 spans 15 residues. Looked up from germline, CDR1 is SGHVS and CDR2 is FNYEAQ. With 5 bases removed from V and 7 bases from J, the gap between germline ends came to 20 bases. The CDR3 here is CASSLDRGGVSGYTF. The CDR3 region has the DNA TGTGCCAGCAGCCTCGACCGCGGGGGGGTTTCTGGCTACACCTTC.

The J gene is TRBJ1-2, the V gene TRBV30; D possibly corresponds to TRBD1 (6 bases). Trimming removed 3 bases from V and 8 bases from J, with 13 bases in between. The CDR3 is made up of 12 amino acids. The germline gives CDR1 GTSNPN, CDR2 SVGIG (reference sequence). In DNA form, the CDR3 reads TGTGCCTGGAGCTTGGACAGCCGGGGCTACACCTTC. It codes for CAWSLDSRGYTF.

The J gene is TRBJ2-5, the V gene TRBV19; tentatively, D is TRBD1 (6 bases). Germline values: CDR1 LNHDA, CDR2 SQIVND (reference sequence). V gave up 4 bases and J gave up 1 base, with 10 bases separating them. The CDR3 has 14 amino acids. In DNA, the CDR3 is TGTGCCAGTAGTACAAGGACAGTCCAAGAGACCCAGTACTTC. Its translation: CASSTRTVQETQYF. The whole variable domain, remainder taken from reference TRBV19 and TRBJ2-5, is DGGITQSPKYLFRKEGQNVTLSCEQNLNHDAMYWYRQDPGQGLRLIYYSQIVNDFQKGDIAEGYSVSREKKESFPLTVTSAQKNPTAFYLCASSTRTVQETQYFGPGTRLLVL.

The rearrangement uses TRBV7-3 and TRBJ1-2; D remains unclear. Germline-derived CDR1 and CDR2 are SGHTA and FQGTGA. Trimming stripped 5 bases from V and 3 bases from J, with 10 bases between. CDR3 length: 13 amino acids. The CDR3 protein is CASSPYLDYGYTF. The CDR3 nucleotides read TGTGCCAGCAGCCCCTACTTGGACTATGGCTACACCTTC. The full variable domain, with the rest looked up from reference TRBV7-3 and TRBJ1-2, is GAGVSQTPSNKVTEKGKYVELRCDPISGHTALYWYRQSLGQGPEFLIYFQGTGAADDSGLPNDRFFAVRPEGSVSTLKIQRTERGDSAVYLCASSPYLDYGYTFGSGTRLTVV.

The chain is built from TRBV12-3 or TRBV12-4 and TRBJ2-5; 11 bases line up with TRBD2. CDR3 length equals 13 residues. With 6 bases clipped from V and 5 bases from J, the junction kept 2 bases outside the gene matches. DNA of the CDR3: TGTGCCAGCAGGCCTAGCGGGGGGGAGACCCAGTACTTC. It is translated as CASRPSGGETQYF.

With respect to this clone: The junction departs from germline at one end; a sequencing error may be responsible. This rearrangement joins TRBV5-4 to TRBJ2-1; the match to TRBD1 covers 11 bases. The CDR3 sequence is 15 residues long. The germline V gene encodes CDR1 SGHNT and CDR2 YYREEE (reference sequence). As DNA, the CDR3 is TGTGCCAGCAGCATCCGGGACAGGGGGTACAGTGAGCAGTTCTTC. Its protein is CASSIRDRGYSEQFF.

This sequence joins TRBV6-7 and TRBJ2-1, with TRBD2 identical over 8 bases. TRBV6-7 is filed as an ORF, its function uncertain. J was trimmed by 6 bases and V by 0 bases; bases with no gene match: 13. The CDR3 sequence is 18 residues long. The CDR3, as DNA: TGTGCCAGCAGTTACTCGAGGAAGCGGGAGTTTATTGTCAATGAGCAGTTCTTC. Amino acids: CASSYSRKREFIVNEQFF.

The V gene is TRBV9, the J gene TRBJ2-1, with TRBD2 matching 7 bases. The CDR3 is made up of 13 amino acids. The germline gives CDR1 SGDLS, CDR2 YYNGEE. J gave up 9 bases and V 3 bases, and 6 bases lay outside the gene matches. CDR3 coding DNA: TGTGCCAGCAGCGATCGACTAGCTCCTGAGCAGTTCTTC. The encoded protein is CASSDRLAPEQFF.

This chain uses TRBV24-1 with TRBJ1-3; D is unclear. V was shortened by 3 bases and J by 4 bases, with 9 bases between the two germline ends. Germline CDR1 KGHDR, CDR2 SFDVKD. The CDR3 consists of 14 residues. In nucleotides, the CDR3 is TGTGCCACCAGTGATGCGGGGAACGGAAACACCATATATTTT. Protein product: CATSDAGNGNTIYF.

The gene calls are TRBV10-2 and TRBJ1-1; D remains ambiguous. Per germline, CDR1 WSHSY and CDR2 SAAADI. The germline V and J ends were trimmed by 7 bases and 3 bases, with 18 bases remaining between them. CDR3 length: 15 residues. CDR3 DNA sequence: TGCGCCAGCATCCATTGGTTGGAGGCAGACACTGAAGCTTTCTTT. It codes for CASIHWLEADTEAFF.

The V gene is TRBV10-1, the J gene TRBJ1-6; no reliable D call. The CDR3 extends over 14 amino acids. V lost 4 bases, J lost 7 bases, and 11 bases lay in between. The germline V gene encodes CDR1 WNHNN and CDR2 SYGVQD (reference sequence). The chain's CDR3 is CASSAALGNSPLHF. DNA for the CDR3: TGCGCCAGCAGTGCGGCCCTGGGCAATTCACCCCTCCACTTT.

The V and J genes are TRBV6-2 or TRBV6-3 and TRBJ2-1; a weak D match, TRBD2 (5 bases). The length of the CDR3 is 16 residues. V was cut by 2 bases and J by 1 base, with 12 bases left in between. Looked up from germline, CDR1 is MNHEY and CDR2 is SVGEGT. This CDR3 reads CASSYASGNSYNEQFF. The CDR3 DNA reads TGTGCCAGCAGTTACGCCAGCGGCAATTCCTACAATGAGCAGTTCTTC.

The V gene is TRBV28, the J gene TRBJ1-5; D is ambiguous. Germline V gene sequence: CDR1 MDHEN, CDR2 SYDVKM. The CDR3 length is 12 residues. The V end lost 10 bases, the J end lost 2 bases, and 9 bases lay between the germline ends. The chain's CDR3 is CAIQDGNQPQHF. DNA for the CDR3: TGTGCCATCCAGGATGGCAATCAGCCCCAGCATTTT.

This chain connects TRBV27 to TRBJ2-7; 14 bases agree with TRBD2. With 2 bases clipped from V and 4 bases from J, the junction kept 4 bases outside the gene matches. CDR3 size: 16 residues. Per the germline V gene, CDR1 is MNHEY and CDR2 is SMNVEV (reference sequence). CDR3 region: CASSLQGTSGSYEQYF. The CDR3 DNA is TGTGCCAGCAGTTTACAAGGGACTAGCGGGAGTTACGAGCAGTACTTC.

The chain links TRBV6-5 to TRBJ2-3; D is unresolved. V was trimmed by 0 bases and J by 4 bases, leaving 11 bases between them. Germline-derived CDR1 and CDR2 are MNHEY and SVGAGI. The CDR3 is 15 amino acids. DNA of the CDR3: TGTGCCAGCAGTTACTCAAATGAAGCTTCAGATACGCAGTATTTT. Amino acids: CASSYSNEASDTQYF.